A single sample gave rise to the 24 T cell receptor beta chains below, sequenced in a study of blood T cell repertoires in COVID-19. Sequencing used immunoSEQ multiplex PCR; TCRdb keeps in-frame clones, though not all of them. Altogether about 90,000 clones are present, 80% to 85% being singletons, with the ten largest covering 6.3%. Sequenced input: peripheral blood. The receptors here all came from a man aged 55 to 69 with acute or convalescent COVID-19.

The V and J genes are TRBV5-1 and TRBJ1-1, with 9 bases aligning to TRBD1. The CDR3 is 13 amino acids. The J segment lost 1 base and the V segment lost 5 bases, leaving 0 bases of the junction unmatched. Germline lookup yields CDR1 SGHRS and CDR2 YFSETQ. The CDR3 spells CASRQGANTEAFF. The CDR3, as DNA: TGCGCCAGCAGACAGGGGGCGAACACTGAAGCTTTCTTT.

The J gene is TRBJ1-1, the V gene TRBV5-5; 7 bases line up with TRBD1. The germline V gene encodes CDR1 SGHKS and CDR2 YYEKEE (reference sequence). The CDR3 has 15 amino acids. V shed 4 bases and J 0 bases; nucleotides not matched to a gene: 6. The CDR3 sequence is CASSLGQNMNTEAFF. CDR3 nucleotides: TGTGCCAGCAGCCTGGGACAGAACATGAACACTGAAGCTTTCTTT.

The count of this clone is one. This sequence joins TRBV30 and TRBJ2-5; D is possibly TRBD1 (7 bases). In germline, CDR1 is GTSNPN, CDR2 SVGIG (reference sequence). There are 13 residues in the CDR3. V was cut by 2 bases and J by 5 bases, with 12 bases left in between. CDR3 in amino acids: CAWSLTGRETQYF. The CDR3 bases are TGTGCCTGGAGTTTGACAGGGAGGGAGACCCAGTACTTC.

This clone was detected once. This chain links TRBV7-8 with TRBJ1-3, with TRBD1 matching 8 bases. The CDR3 loop spans 15 amino acids. In germline, CDR1 is SGHVS, CDR2 FQNEAQ. The V gene end was trimmed by 4 bases and the J gene end by 4 bases; junction bases not matched to a gene: 6. This CDR3 reads CASSSRTGLGNTIYF. CDR3 sequence (DNA): TGTGCCAGCAGCTCACGGACAGGGCTAGGAAACACCATATATTTT.

CDR3 in amino acids: CASRPTGGAYTF. DNA for the CDR3: TGTGCCAGCAGGCCTACAGGGGGCGCCTACACCTTC. V gene TRBV5-6 combines with J gene TRBJ1-2; TRBD1 agrees at 9 bases. From germline, CDR1 is SGHDT and CDR2 YYEEEE. The CDR3 runs 12 residues. V shed 5 bases and J 10 bases; nucleotides not matched to a gene: 6.

This chain connects TRBV2 to TRBJ2-4; TRBD2 is a possible D gene (7 bases). The CDR3 is 16 amino acids. Germline V gene sequence: CDR1 SNHLY, CDR2 FYNNEI. With 5 bases removed from V and 0 bases from J, the gap between germline ends came to 14 bases. CDR3 in amino acids: CASSNEGGRAKNIQYF. CDR3 nucleotide sequence: TGTGCCAGCAGTAACGAGGGGGGGAGAGCCAAAAACATTCAGTACTTC.

The chain couples TRBV6-2 or TRBV6-3 to TRBJ1-6; D might be TRBD1 (6 bases). The CDR3 totals 16 residues. V gave up 6 bases and J gave up 8 bases, with 20 bases separating them. Germline V gives CDR1 MNHEY, CDR2 SVGEGT. The CDR3, as DNA: TGTGCCAGCAGCCAAACCGGACAGCGTACTTATTCACCCCTCCACTTT. It yields the protein CASSQTGQRTYSPLHF.

The rearrangement joins TRBV4-1 to TRBJ1-1; 9 bases line up with TRBD1. The length of the CDR3 is 15 residues. The V segment lost 3 bases and the J segment 7 bases; nucleotides outside the gene matches: 9. The V gene's germline CDR1 is MGHRA and CDR2 YSYEKL. CDR3 region: CASSHPGQGTDEAFF. The CDR3 DNA sequence: TGCGCCAGCAGCCACCCGGGACAGGGTACTGATGAAGCTTTCTTT.

The V and J genes are TRBV25-1 and TRBJ2-1; D remains unclear. Germline assignment: CDR1 MGHDK and CDR2 SYGVNS. The ends were cut back, 3 bases at V and 13 bases at J, with 16 bases in the middle. This CDR3 comprises 13 residues. CDR3 loop: CASSDRDQAGQFF. Here the CDR3 DNA reads TGTGCCAGCAGTGACCGCGACCAGGCCGGACAGTTCTTC.

The CDR3 reads CASSLGGMNTEAFF. The CDR3 bases are TGTGCCAGCAGCTTAGGGGGCATGAACACTGAAGCTTTCTTT. The rearrangement uses TRBV7-2 and TRBJ1-1; a weak D match, TRBD1 (5 bases). CDR3 length equals 14 residues. Germline V lookup: CDR1 SGHTA, CDR2 FQGNSA. Trimming shortened V by 1 base and J by 0 bases, and 6 bases separated the two germline ends. Variable domain in full (rest from reference TRBV7-2 and TRBJ1-1): GAGVSQSPSNKVTEKGKDVELRCDPISGHTALYWYRQSLGQGLEFLIYFQGNSAPDKSGLPSDRFSAERTGGSVSTLTIQRTQQEDSAVYLCASSLGGMNTEAFFGQGTRLTVV.

This clone was detected only a few times. This chain connects TRBV13 to TRBJ1-1; possible D gene TRBD1, 5 bases. The CDR3 has 14 residues. Germline V gives CDR1 PRHDT, CDR2 FYEKMQ (reference sequence). V gave up 4 bases and J gave up 0 bases, with 9 bases separating them. The CDR3 DNA sequence: TGTGCCAGCAGCTCCGGACACCTGAACACTGAAGCTTTCTTT. It is translated as CASSSGHLNTEAFF.

V gene TRBV14 combines with J gene TRBJ1-2, with a tentative D call TRBD1 (5 bases). This CDR3 contains 14 residues. Germline V CDR1 and CDR2: SGHDN, FVKESK. V lost 1 base, J lost 8 bases, and 14 bases lay in between. The CDR3 region is CASSQAGGLEGYTF. CDR3 DNA sequence: TGTGCCAGCAGCCAAGCGGGGGGACTGGAGGGCTACACCTTC.

The chain couples TRBV5-1 to TRBJ1-6; D is ambiguous. Germline V CDR1 and CDR2: SGHRS, YFSETQ. The CDR3 extends over 15 amino acids. V was shortened by 5 bases and J by 5 bases, with 14 bases between the two germline ends. The CDR3 is CASRETGLDNSPLHF. Here the CDR3 DNA reads TGCGCCAGCAGAGAAACTGGTCTAGATAATTCACCCCTCCACTTT.

The chain has TRBV29-1 and TRBJ1-1; 7 bases align to TRBD1. Unmatched junction bases numbered 8, after V lost 7 bases and J lost 0 bases. CDR1 is SQVTM and CDR2 is ANQGSEA in the germline V gene. The CDR3 totals 14 residues. The CDR3 sequence: CSAIPRGMNTEAFF. The CDR3 DNA sequence: TGCAGCGCTATTCCCAGGGGGATGAACACTGAAGCTTTCTTT.

The chain joins TRBV2 to TRBJ2-6; D is ambiguous. V lost 6 bases and J lost 2, with 14 bases in between. Germline CDR1 and CDR2: SNHLY and FYNNEI. The CDR3 contains 16 residues. CDR3 sequence: CASRAGLGPGANVLTF. As DNA, the CDR3 is TGTGCCAGCAGGGCAGGATTGGGCCCTGGGGCCAACGTCCTGACTTTC.

Here the CDR3 reads CASSQVKNTEAFF. CDR3 coding DNA: TGTGCCAGCAGCCAAGTTAAGAACACTGAAGCTTTCTTT. The chain uses TRBV3-1 (or the pseudogene TRBV3-2) and TRBJ1-1; D unresolved. Germline assignment: CDR1 LGHDT and CDR2 YNNKEL (reference sequence). This CDR3 has 13 amino acids. Deletions cut 1 base from V and 1 base from J, with 4 bases between.

The J gene is TRBJ1-1, the V gene TRBV29-1; D gene unclear. V gave up 0 bases and J gave up 2 bases, with 19 bases separating them. Germline lookup yields CDR1 SQVTM and CDR2 ANQGSEA. The CDR3 loop spans 17 amino acids. The CDR3: CSVEDLIRVGTNTEAFF. The CDR3 DNA reads as TGCAGCGTTGAAGATCTTATCCGAGTGGGCACTAACACTGAAGCTTTCTTT. The full variable domain, with the rest looked up from reference TRBV29-1 and TRBJ1-1, is SAVISQKPSRDICQRGTSLTIQCQVDSQVTMMFWYRQQPGQSLTLIATANQGSEATYESGFVIDKFPISRPNLTFSTLTVSNMSPEDSSIYLCSVEDLIRVGTNTEAFFGQGTRLTVV.

This clone was picked up one time. The chain links TRBV11-2 to TRBJ1-1, with a tentative D call TRBD1 (6 bases). The CDR3 is 13 residues long. The V gene's germline CDR1 is SGHAT and CDR2 FQNNGV. Trimming left V 5 bases short and J 2 bases short, with 9 bases between. CDR3 loop: CASSNRANTEAFF. CDR3 DNA sequence: TGTGCCAGCAGCAACAGGGCTAACACTGAAGCTTTCTTT.

V usage is TRBV29-1 and J usage is TRBJ2-1; 8 bases agree with TRBD2. The CDR3 totals 13 residues. Trimming took 3 bases from V and 7 from J; bases not matched to a gene: 5. Per the germline V gene, CDR1 is SQVTM and CDR2 is ANQGSEA. The CDR3 loop reads CSVDGGAVNEQFF. CDR3 sequence (DNA): TGCAGCGTTGACGGGGGGGCCGTGAATGAGCAGTTCTTC.

J is TRBJ1-2 and V is TRBV6-5; a weak D match, TRBD1 (5 bases). The V end was cut by 2 bases, the J end by 4 bases, with 17 bases between. The CDR3 length is 16 residues. Germline V gene data show CDR1 as MNHEY and CDR2 as SVGAGI. CDR3 region: CASSYGETGNSYGYTF. DNA of the CDR3: TGTGCCAGCAGTTACGGTGAAACAGGAAATTCCTATGGCTACACCTTC.

V is TRBV3-1 (or the pseudogene TRBV3-2) and J is TRBJ2-7; possibly TRBD1 for D (6 bases). Germline-derived CDR1 and CDR2 are LGHDT and YNNKEL (reference sequence). This CDR3 has 14 residues. V lost 3 bases and J 1 base, leaving 10 bases between the germline ends. The CDR3 reads CASSQDRTSYEQYF. CDR3 nucleotides: TGTGCCAGCAGCCAGGACAGAACGTCCTACGAGCAGTACTTC.

The genes are TRBV6-1 and TRBJ1-2; 7 positions agree with TRBD1. Germline V gene data show CDR1 as MNHNS and CDR2 as SASEGT. The CDR3 has 15 residues. V was clipped by 1 base and J by 4 bases; unmatched bases: 6. The DNA for the CDR3 is TGTGCCAGCAGTGAAGTTAGGACAGGAATCTATGGCTACACCTTC. It codes for CASSEVRTGIYGYTF.

CDR3 bases: TGTGCCAGTAGTAGAACTCAGGGGGCCACGGAAAAACTGTTTTTT. This gives the protein CASSRTQGATEKLFF. This chain uses TRBV19 with TRBJ1-4, with 8 positions matching TRBD1. The germline V gene encodes CDR1 LNHDA and CDR2 SQIVND (reference sequence). Germline trimming cut 4 bases from V and 8 bases from J; bases unmatched to any gene: 9. The CDR3 loop spans 15 amino acids.

This chain uses TRBV19 with TRBJ1-1; possibly TRBD1 for D (6 bases). CDR3 size: 12 residues. Germline V gene sequence: CDR1 LNHDA, CDR2 SQIVND (reference sequence). The V end was cut by 5 bases, the J end by 13 bases, with 17 bases between. The CDR3 loop reads CASSWTEQNVFF. The CDR3 bases are TGTGCCAGTAGTTGGACAGAACAAAACGTTTTCTTT. The variable domain in full, completed from reference TRBV19 and TRBJ1-1, reads DGGITQSPKYLFRKEGQNVTLSCEQNLNHDAMYWYRQDPGQGLRLIYYSQIVNDFQKGDIAEGYSVSREKKESFPLTVTSAQKNPTAFYLCASSWTEQNVFFGQGTRLTVV.